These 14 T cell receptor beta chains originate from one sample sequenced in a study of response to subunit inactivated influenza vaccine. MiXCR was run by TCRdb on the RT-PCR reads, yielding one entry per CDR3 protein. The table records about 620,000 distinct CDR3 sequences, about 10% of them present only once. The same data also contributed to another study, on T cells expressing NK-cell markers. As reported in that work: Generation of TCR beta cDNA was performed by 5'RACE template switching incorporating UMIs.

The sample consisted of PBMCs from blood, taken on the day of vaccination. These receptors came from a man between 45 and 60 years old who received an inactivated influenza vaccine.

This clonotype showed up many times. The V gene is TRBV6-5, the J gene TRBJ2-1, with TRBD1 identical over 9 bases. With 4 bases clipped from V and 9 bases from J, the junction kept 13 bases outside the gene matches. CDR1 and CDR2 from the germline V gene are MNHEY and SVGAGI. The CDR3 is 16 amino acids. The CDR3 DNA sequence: TGTGCCAGCAGTTCCAGGACAGGGGTGAAGTTGAGTGAGCAGTTCTTC. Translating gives CASSSRTGVKLSEQFF.

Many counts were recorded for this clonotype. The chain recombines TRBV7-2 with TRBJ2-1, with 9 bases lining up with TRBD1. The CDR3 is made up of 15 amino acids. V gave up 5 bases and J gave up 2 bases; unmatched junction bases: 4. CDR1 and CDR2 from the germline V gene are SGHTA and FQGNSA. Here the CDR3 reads CASSKGQGPYNEQFF. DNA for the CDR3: TGTGCCAGCAGCAAGGGACAGGGACCCTACAATGAGCAGTTCTTC.

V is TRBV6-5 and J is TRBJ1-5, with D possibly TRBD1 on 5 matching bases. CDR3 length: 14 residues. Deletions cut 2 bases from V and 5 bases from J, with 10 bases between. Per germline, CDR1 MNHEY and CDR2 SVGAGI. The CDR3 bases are TGTGCCAGCAGTTACGGAGGGGCCCATCAGCCCCAGCATTTT. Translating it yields CASSYGGAHQPQHF.

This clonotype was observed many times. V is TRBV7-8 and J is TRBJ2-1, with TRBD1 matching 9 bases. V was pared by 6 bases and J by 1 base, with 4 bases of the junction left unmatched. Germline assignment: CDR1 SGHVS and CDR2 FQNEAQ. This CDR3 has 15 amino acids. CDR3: CASSSDRGSYNEQFF. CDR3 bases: TGTGCCAGCAGTTCGGACAGGGGTTCCTACAATGAGCAGTTCTTC.

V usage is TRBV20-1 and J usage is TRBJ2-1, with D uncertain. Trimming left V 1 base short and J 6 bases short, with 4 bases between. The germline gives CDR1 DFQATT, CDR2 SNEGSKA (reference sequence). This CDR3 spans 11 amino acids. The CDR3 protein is CSARALNEQFF. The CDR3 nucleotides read TGCAGTGCTAGAGCCCTCAATGAGCAGTTCTTC.

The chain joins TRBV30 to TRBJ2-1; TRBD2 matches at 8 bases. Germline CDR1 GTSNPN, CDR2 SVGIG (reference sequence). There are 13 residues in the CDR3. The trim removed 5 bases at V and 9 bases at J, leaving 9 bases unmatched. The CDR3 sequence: CAWCSGAGGEQFF. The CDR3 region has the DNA TGTGCCTGGTGTTCGGGGGCGGGGGGTGAGCAGTTCTTC.

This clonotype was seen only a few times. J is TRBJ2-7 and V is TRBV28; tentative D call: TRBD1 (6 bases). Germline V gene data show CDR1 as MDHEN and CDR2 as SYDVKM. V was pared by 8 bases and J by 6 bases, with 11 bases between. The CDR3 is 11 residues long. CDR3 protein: CASRSQGEQYF. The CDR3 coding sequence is TGTGCCAGCCGTTCACAGGGCGAGCAGTACTTC.

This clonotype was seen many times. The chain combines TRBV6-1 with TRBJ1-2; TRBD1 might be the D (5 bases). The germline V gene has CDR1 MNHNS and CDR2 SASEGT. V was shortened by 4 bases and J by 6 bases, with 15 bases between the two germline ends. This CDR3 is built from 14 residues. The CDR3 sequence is CASSGQRWGHGYTF. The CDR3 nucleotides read TGTGCCAGCAGTGGACAGAGGTGGGGCCATGGCTACACCTTC.

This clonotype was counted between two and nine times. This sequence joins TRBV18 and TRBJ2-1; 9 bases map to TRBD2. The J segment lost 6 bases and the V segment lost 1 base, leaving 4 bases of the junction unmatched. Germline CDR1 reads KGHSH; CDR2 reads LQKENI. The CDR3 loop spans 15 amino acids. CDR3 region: CASSPLAGESNEQFF. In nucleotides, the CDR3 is TGTGCCAGCTCACCACTAGCGGGAGAGAGCAATGAGCAGTTCTTC.

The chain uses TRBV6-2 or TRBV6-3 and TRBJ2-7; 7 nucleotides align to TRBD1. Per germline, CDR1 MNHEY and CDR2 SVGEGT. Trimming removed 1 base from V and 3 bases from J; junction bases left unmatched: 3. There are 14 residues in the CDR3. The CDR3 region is CASSYWDSIYEQYF. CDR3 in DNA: TGTGCCAGCAGTTACTGGGACAGTATCTACGAGCAGTACTTC.

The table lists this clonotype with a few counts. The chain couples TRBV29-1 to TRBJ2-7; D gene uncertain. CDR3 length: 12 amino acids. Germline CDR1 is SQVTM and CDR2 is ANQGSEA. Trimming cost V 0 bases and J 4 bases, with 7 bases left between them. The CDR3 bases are TGCAGCGTTGAAGATATACGGTACGAGCAGTACTTC. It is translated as CSVEDIRYEQYF.

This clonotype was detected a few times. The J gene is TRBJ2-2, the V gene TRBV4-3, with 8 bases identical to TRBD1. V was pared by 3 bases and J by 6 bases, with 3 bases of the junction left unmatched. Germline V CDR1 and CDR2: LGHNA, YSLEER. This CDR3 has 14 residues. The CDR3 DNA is TGCGCCAGCAGCCATGCACAGGGGGCCGGGGAGCTGTTTTTT. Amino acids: CASSHAQGAGELFF.

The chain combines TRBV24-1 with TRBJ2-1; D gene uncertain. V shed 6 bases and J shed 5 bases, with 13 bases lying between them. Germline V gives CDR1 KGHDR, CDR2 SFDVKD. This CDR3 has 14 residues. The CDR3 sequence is CATSSWTRNNEQFF. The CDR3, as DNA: TGTGCCACCAGTTCTTGGACGAGGAACAATGAGCAGTTCTTC.

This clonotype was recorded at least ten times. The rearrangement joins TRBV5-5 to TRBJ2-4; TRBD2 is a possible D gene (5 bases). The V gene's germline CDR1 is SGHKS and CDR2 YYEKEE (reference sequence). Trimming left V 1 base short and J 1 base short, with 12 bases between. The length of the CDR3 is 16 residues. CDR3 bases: TGTGCCAGCAGCTTGCAAGGGAGTGGGGCCAAAAACATTCAGTACTTC. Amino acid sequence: CASSLQGSGAKNIQYF.